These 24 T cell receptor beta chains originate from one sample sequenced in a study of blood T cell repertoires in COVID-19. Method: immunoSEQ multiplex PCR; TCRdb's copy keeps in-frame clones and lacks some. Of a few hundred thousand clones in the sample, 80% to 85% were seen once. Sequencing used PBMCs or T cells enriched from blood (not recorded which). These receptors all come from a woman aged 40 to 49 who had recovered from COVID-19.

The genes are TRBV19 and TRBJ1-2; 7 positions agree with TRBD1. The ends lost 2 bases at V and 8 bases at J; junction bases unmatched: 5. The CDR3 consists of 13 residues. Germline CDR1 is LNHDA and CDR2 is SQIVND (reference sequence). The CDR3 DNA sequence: TGTGCCAGTAGTATAACAGGGGCGGAGGGCTACACCTTC. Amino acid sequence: CASSITGAEGYTF. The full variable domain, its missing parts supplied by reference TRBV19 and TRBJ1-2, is DGGITQSPKYLFRKEGQNVTLSCEQNLNHDAMYWYRQDPGQGLRLIYYSQIVNDFQKGDIAEGYSVSREKKESFPLTVTSAQKNPTAFYLCASSITGAEGYTFGSGTRLTVV.

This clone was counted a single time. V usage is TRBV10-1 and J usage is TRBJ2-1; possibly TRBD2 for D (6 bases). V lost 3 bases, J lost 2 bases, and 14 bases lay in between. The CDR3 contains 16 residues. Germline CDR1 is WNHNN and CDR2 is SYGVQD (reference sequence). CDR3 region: CASSDLAASTYNEQFF. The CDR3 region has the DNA TGCGCCAGCAGTGATTTAGCGGCCTCAACCTACAATGAGCAGTTCTTC.

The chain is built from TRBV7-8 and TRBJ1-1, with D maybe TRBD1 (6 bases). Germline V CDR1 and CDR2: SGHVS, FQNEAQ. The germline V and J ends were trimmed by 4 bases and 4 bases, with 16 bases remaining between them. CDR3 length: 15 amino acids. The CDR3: CASSSRDMGATEAFF. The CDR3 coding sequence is TGTGCCAGCAGCTCTCGGGACATGGGAGCCACTGAAGCTTTCTTT.

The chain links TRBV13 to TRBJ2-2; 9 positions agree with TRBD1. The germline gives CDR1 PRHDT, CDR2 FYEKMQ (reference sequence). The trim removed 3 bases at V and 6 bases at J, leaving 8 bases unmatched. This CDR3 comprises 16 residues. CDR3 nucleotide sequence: TGTGCCAGCAGCTTCCTAACAGGGGGCGCGTCCGGGGAGCTGTTTTTT. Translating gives CASSFLTGGASGELFF.

The chain's CDR3 is CASSASGSPYNEQFF. The CDR3 nucleotides read TGTGCCAGCAGCGCTAGCGGGAGCCCCTACAATGAGCAGTTCTTC. The rearrangement uses TRBV2 and TRBJ2-1, with TRBD2 matching 10 bases. Germline V CDR1 and CDR2: SNHLY, FYNNEI. V lost 6 bases to trimming and J lost 2 bases; unmatched junction nucleotides: 4. This CDR3 has 15 amino acids.

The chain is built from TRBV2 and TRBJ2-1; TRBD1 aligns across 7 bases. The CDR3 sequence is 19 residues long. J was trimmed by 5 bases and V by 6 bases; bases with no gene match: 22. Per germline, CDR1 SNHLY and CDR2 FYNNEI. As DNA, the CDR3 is TGTGCCAGCAGCGCCGGGACAGCCACTGGTTGGAGTTTGGACAATGAGCAGTTCTTC. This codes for CASSAGTATGWSLDNEQFF.

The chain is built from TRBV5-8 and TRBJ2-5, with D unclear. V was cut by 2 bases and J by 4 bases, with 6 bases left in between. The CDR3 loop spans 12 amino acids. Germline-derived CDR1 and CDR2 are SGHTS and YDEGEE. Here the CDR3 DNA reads TGTGCCAGCAGCTTAAACACAGAGACCCAGTACTTC. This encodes CASSLNTETQYF.

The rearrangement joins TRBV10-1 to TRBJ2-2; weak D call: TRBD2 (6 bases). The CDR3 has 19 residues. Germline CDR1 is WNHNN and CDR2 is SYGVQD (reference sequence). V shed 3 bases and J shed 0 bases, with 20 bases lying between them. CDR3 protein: CASSEGGGATTANTGELFF. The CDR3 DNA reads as TGCGCCAGCAGTGAAGGCGGCGGGGCCACAACCGCGAACACCGGGGAGCTGTTTTTT.

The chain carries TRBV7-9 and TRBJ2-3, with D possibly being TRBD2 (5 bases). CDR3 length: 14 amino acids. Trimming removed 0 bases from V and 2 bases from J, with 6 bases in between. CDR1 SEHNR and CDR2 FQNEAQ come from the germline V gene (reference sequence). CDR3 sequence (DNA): TGTGCCAGCAGCTTAGCGGGAGCCACAGATACGCAGTATTTT. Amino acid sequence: CASSLAGATDTQYF. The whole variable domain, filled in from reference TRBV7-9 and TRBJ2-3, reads DTGVSQNPRHKITKRGQNVTFRCDPISEHNRLYWYRQTLGQGPEFLTYFQNEAQLEKSRLLSDRFSAERPKGSFSTLEIQRTEQGDSAMYLCASSLAGATDTQYFGPGTRLTVL.

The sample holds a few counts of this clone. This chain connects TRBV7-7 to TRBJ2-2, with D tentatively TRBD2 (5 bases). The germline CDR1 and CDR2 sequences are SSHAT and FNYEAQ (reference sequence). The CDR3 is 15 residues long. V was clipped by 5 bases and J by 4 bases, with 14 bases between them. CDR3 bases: TGTGCCAGCAGCCCGCGGTCCGAGGGCACCGGGGAGCTGTTTTTT. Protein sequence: CASSPRSEGTGELFF.

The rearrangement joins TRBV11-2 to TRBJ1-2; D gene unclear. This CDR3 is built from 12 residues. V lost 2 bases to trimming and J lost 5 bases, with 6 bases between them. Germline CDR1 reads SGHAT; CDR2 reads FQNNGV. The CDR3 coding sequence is TGTGCCAGCAGCTTAAGCCGGTATGGCTACACCTTC. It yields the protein CASSLSRYGYTF.

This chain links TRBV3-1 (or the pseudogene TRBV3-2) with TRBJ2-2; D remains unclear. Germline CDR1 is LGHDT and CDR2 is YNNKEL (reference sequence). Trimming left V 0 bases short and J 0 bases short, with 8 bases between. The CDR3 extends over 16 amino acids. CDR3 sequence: CASSQETGSNTGELFF. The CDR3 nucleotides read TGTGCCAGCAGCCAAGAAACCGGGTCGAACACCGGGGAGCTGTTTTTT.

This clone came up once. This CDR3 reads CASRAGTPYNEQFF. The CDR3 region has the DNA TGTGCCAGCAGGGCCGGGACTCCCTACAATGAGCAGTTCTTC. The chain couples TRBV11-2 to TRBJ2-1; maybe TRBD2 (6 bases). V lost 6 bases and J lost 2, with 11 bases in between. Germline V gives CDR1 SGHAT, CDR2 FQNNGV. This CDR3 has 14 residues. Supplemented by reference TRBV11-2 and TRBJ2-1, the full variable domain reads EAGVAQSPRYKIIEKRQSVAFWCNPISGHATLYWYQQILGQGPKLLIQFQNNGVVDDSQLPKDRFSAERLKGVDSTLKIQPAKLEDSAVYLCASRAGTPYNEQFFGPGTRLTVL.

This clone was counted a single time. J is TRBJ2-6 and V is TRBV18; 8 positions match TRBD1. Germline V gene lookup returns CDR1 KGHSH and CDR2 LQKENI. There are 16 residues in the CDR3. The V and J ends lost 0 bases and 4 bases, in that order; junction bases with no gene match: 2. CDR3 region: CASSPPDRAGANVLTF. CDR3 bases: TGTGCCAGCTCACCACCGGACAGGGCCGGGGCCAACGTCCTGACTTTC.

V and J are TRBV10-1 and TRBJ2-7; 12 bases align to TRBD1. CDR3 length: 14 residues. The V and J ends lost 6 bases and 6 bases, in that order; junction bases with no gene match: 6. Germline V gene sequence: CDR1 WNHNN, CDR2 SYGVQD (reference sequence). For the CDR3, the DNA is TGCGCCAGCAGCCAGGGACAGGGGGCTGGCGAGCAGTACTTC. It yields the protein CASSQGQGAGEQYF.

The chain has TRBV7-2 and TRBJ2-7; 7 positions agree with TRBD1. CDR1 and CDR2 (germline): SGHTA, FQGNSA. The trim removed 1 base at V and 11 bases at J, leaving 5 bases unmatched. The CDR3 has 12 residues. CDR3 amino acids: CASSLGNDREYV. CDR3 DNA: TGTGCCAGCAGCTTAGGAAACGACAGGGAGTACGTC.

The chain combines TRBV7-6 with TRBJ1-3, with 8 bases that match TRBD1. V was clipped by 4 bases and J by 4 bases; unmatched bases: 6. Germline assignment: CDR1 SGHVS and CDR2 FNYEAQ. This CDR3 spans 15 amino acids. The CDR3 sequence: CASSYRRGLGNTIYF. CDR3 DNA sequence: TGTGCCAGCAGCTACCGCAGGGGGCTGGGAAACACCATATATTTT.

The chain's CDR3 is CASSKDSENYGYTF. The CDR3 DNA follows: TGCGCCAGCAGCAAGGACAGCGAGAACTATGGCTACACCTTC. The chain combines TRBV5-1 with TRBJ1-2, with D perhaps TRBD1 (6 bases). CDR1 and CDR2 from the germline V gene are SGHRS and YFSETQ. V gave up 4 bases and J gave up 2 bases, with 12 bases separating them. This CDR3 comprises 14 residues. Full variable domain (missing parts from reference TRBV5-1 and TRBJ1-2): KAGVTQTPRYLIKTRGQQVTLSCSPISGHRSVSWYQQTPGQGLQFLFEYFSETQRNKGNFPGRFSGRQFSNSRSEMNVSTLELGDSALYLCASSKDSENYGYTFGSGTRLTVV.

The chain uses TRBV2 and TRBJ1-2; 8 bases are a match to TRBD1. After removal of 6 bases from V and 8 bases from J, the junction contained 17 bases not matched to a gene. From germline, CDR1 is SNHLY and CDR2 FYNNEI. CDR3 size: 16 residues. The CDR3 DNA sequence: TGTGCCAGCAGGGGACAGGTGATGTCTCGGGGCGACGGCTACACCTTC. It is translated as CASRGQVMSRGDGYTF. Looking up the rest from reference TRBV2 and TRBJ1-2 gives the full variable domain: EPEVTQTPSHQVTQMGQEVILRCVPISNHLYFYWYRQILGQKVEFLVSFYNNEISEKSEIFDDQFSVERPDGSNFTLKIRSTKLEDSAMYFCASRGQVMSRGDGYTFGSGTRLTVV.

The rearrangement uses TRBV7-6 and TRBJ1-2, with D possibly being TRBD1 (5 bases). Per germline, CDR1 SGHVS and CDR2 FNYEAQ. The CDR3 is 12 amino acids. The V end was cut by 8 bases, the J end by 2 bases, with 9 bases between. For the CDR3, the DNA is TGTGCCAGCGGGGGGGTGAACTATGGCTACACCTTC. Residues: CASGGVNYGYTF. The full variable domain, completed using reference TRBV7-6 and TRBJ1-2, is GAGVSQSPRYKVTKRGQDVALRCDPISGHVSLYWYRQALGQGPEFLTYFNYEAQQDKSGLPNDRFSAERPEGSISTLTIQRTEQRDSAMYRCASGGVNYGYTFGSGTRLTVV.

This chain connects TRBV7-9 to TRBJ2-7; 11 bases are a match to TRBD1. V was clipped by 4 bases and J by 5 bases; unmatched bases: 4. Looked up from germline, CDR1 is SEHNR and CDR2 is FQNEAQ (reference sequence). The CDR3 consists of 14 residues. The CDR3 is CASSSWTGGDEQYV. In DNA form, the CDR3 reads TGTGCCAGCAGCTCCTGGACAGGGGGCGACGAGCAGTACGTC.

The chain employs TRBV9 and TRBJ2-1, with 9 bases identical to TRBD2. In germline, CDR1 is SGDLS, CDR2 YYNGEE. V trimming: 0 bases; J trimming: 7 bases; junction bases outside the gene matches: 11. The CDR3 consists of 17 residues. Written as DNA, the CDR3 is TGTGCCAGCAGCGTAGAATCAGCGGGAGGCTTTCTTAATGAGCAGTTCTTC. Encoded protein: CASSVESAGGFLNEQFF. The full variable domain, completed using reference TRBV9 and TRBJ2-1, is DSGVTQTPKHLITATGQRVTLRCSPRSGDLSVYWYQQSLDQGLQFLIQYYNGEERAKGNILERFSAQQFPDLHSELNLSSLELGDSALYFCASSVESAGGFLNEQFFGPGTRLTVL.

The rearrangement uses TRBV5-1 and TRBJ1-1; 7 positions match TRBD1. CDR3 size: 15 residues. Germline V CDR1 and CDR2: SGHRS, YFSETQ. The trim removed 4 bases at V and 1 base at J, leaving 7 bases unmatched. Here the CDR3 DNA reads TGCGCCAGCAGCCTGGCCGGGACAGAGAACACTGAAGCTTTCTTT. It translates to CASSLAGTENTEAFF.

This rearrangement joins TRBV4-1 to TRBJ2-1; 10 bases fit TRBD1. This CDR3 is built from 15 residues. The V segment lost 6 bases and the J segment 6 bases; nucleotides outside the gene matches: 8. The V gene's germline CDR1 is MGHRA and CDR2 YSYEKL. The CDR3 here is CASSERQGAGNEQFF. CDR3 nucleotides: TGCGCCAGCAGTGAAAGACAGGGGGCTGGCAATGAGCAGTTCTTC.